The clone carrying this TCR beta chain came up many times. The sample comes from a study of T cells in Graves' hyperthyroidism and ophthalmopathy. In making diagnoses, clinical symptoms, serum thyroxine and TRAb, thyroid ultrasound and orbital computed tomography were all used. Germline CDR1 MNHEY, CDR2 SMNVEV (reference sequence). V was pared by 5 bases and J by 6 bases, with 9 bases of the junction left unmatched. This CDR3 is built from 14 residues. From RNA transcripts, TCR beta CDR3 regions were amplified. A set of HTBI primers served as the primers for a first-round RT-PCR of the TCR CDR3. TCRdb redid the calling of the multiplex PCR reads with MiXCR, one entry per CDR3 protein. This table holds more than 500,000 distinct CDR3 sequences, around 15% found once.

The chain combines TRBV27 with TRBJ2-7; 8 nucleotides match TRBD1. The clonotype originates from a woman between 40 and 50 years old with Graves' hyperthyroidism. The sequencing input was blood. CDR3 bases: TGTGCCAGCAGTGCCCGACAGGGGCCAAGCGAGCAGTACTTC. Amino acids: CASSARQGPSEQYF.